The sequence of this T cell receptor (beta chain) was determined in a study of blood T cells in healthy people across ages. Next came a second PCR, run for about 7 to 11 cycles, which used a sample-barcoded 5' primer along with a J-beta primer mix. A template-switch adaptor containing 12 random nucleotides labeled each cDNA molecule. TCRdb re-called the 5' RACE reads through MiXCR, storing one row per CDR3 protein. The table lists roughly 1.5 million distinct CDR3 sequences, approximately 43% of them singletons. V gave up 2 bases and J gave up 8 bases, with 19 bases separating them. The CDR3 length is 16 residues. The germline V gene has CDR1 SGHDT and CDR2 YYEEEE.

The origin of this receptor is a young woman in good health. The specimen sequenced was blood. The chain carries TRBV5-6 and TRBJ1-4; D unresolved. Here the CDR3 DNA reads TGTGCCAGCAGCTTTTTAGCCGCGGGAAAAGAAGAAAAACTGTTTTTT. Amino acid sequence: CASSFLAAGKEEKLFF.